Following are 23 T cell receptor beta chains from one sample sequenced in a study of blood T cell repertoires in COVID-19. Here immunoSEQ multiplex PCR was the method, and the copy in TCRdb shows in-frame clones only, minus some. The table includes 200,000 or so clones, less than 90% detected once. The sequenced sample was peripheral blood. All receptors derive from a man aged 70 or older with active or convalescent COVID-19.

The chain uses TRBV5-1 and TRBJ2-7; 7 positions agree with TRBD1. CDR1 and CDR2 (germline): SGHRS, YFSETQ. The CDR3 sequence is 13 residues long. Trimming cost V 3 bases and J 3 bases; bases outside gene matches: 3. In DNA form, the CDR3 reads TGCGCCAGCAGCTCGAACAGGGGCTACGAGCAGTACTTC. Its protein product is CASSSNRGYEQYF.

The chain joins TRBV12-3 or TRBV12-4 to TRBJ1-2; tentatively, D is TRBD1 (5 bases). CDR3 length: 13 residues. V was pared by 3 bases and J by 3 bases, with 8 bases between. In DNA, the CDR3 is TGTGCCAGCAGTTTGGGGGGGGACTATGGCTACACCTTC. It translates to CASSLGGDYGYTF.

The chain uses TRBV5-1 and TRBJ2-7; 8 nucleotides agree with TRBD1. The CDR3 has 14 amino acids. V lost 1 base, J lost 3 bases, and 3 bases stayed unmatched. In germline, CDR1 is SGHRS, CDR2 YFSETQ. The CDR3: CASSLSGQVYEQYF. As DNA, the CDR3 is TGCGCCAGCAGCTTGTCGGGACAGGTCTACGAGCAGTACTTC.

V and J are TRBV27 and TRBJ2-7, with unresolved D. With 4 bases removed from V and 1 base from J, the gap between germline ends came to 11 bases. Germline V gene lookup returns CDR1 MNHEY and CDR2 SMNVEV (reference sequence). The CDR3 runs to 14 residues. The CDR3 loop is CASSSSRLSYEQYF. The CDR3 DNA follows: TGTGCCAGCAGTTCCAGTCGACTGTCCTACGAGCAGTACTTC.

This clone has a single count. This chain connects TRBV5-1 to TRBJ2-5, with TRBD1 matching over 11 bases. Germline V gene sequence: CDR1 SGHRS, CDR2 YFSETQ. V trimming: 7 bases; J trimming: 2 bases; junction bases outside the gene matches: 4. The CDR3 length is 14 residues. The CDR3 coding sequence is TGCGCCAGCCGCCGGGACAGGGGGCAAGAGACCCAGTACTTC. This translates into CASRRDRGQETQYF.

The chain links TRBV21-1 to TRBJ2-2; the table's TRBD2 call for D was not verified on the DNA. TRBV21-1 has pseudogene status. This CDR3 is built from 13 residues. The DNA for the CDR3 is TGTGCCAGCACCCTGGACTGGGACGGGGAGCTGTTTTTT. Amino acids: CASTLDWDGELFF.

This clone has only one observation. The V and J genes are TRBV2 and TRBJ2-1, with 9 bases identical to TRBD2. J lost 3 bases, V lost 9 bases, and 6 bases had no gene match. There are 14 residues in the CDR3. The V gene's germline CDR1 is SNHLY and CDR2 FYNNEI. The chain's CDR3 is CASTLAGGYNEQFF. CDR3 bases: TGTGCCAGTACACTAGCGGGTGGCTACAATGAGCAGTTCTTC.

V gene TRBV9 combines with J gene TRBJ2-7; 7 bases are shared with TRBD2. Trimming took 8 bases from V and 2 from J; bases not matched to a gene: 13. CDR1 and CDR2 (germline): SGDLS, YYNGEE. The CDR3 consists of 15 residues. The CDR3 DNA reads as TGTGCCAGGCTTTATGGTAGCGGGTACCCCTACGAGCAGTACTTC. This gives the protein CARLYGSGYPYEQYF.

This clone showed up just once. The J gene is TRBJ1-2, the V gene TRBV28, with 9 bases matching TRBD1. Trimming took 7 bases from V and 3 from J; bases not matched to a gene: 6. The germline V gene encodes CDR1 MDHEN and CDR2 SYDVKM. This CDR3 spans 14 amino acids. In DNA form, the CDR3 reads TGTGCCAGCACCCCTGGGGACAGGGACTATGGCTACACCTTC. Translation gives CASTPGDRDYGYTF.

The rearrangement joins TRBV7-8 to TRBJ2-7; no clear D. This CDR3 spans 14 amino acids. Trimming cost V 5 bases and J 6 bases, with 17 bases left between them. CDR1 SGHVS and CDR2 FQNEAQ come from the germline V gene. The CDR3 DNA is TGTGCCAGCAGCCTCAACACGGGTCCCGGCGAGCAGTACTTC. This sequence encodes CASSLNTGPGEQYF.

The chain joins TRBV9 to TRBJ1-6, with 7 bases matching TRBD1. The germline V gene encodes CDR1 SGDLS and CDR2 YYNGEE. The CDR3 consists of 14 residues. The V segment lost 5 bases and the J segment 10 bases; nucleotides outside the gene matches: 9. CDR3 in DNA: TGTGCCAGCAGTTTTAGGGACAGCCCCTCACCCCTCCACTTT. It yields the protein CASSFRDSPSPLHF.

The J gene is TRBJ1-4, the V gene TRBV7-9; no firm D call. The germline CDR1 and CDR2 sequences are SEHNR and FQNEAQ (reference sequence). The CDR3 is 16 amino acids. Trimming took 1 base from V and 0 from J, leaving 9 bases between them. CDR3 amino acids: CASSLGLQATNEKLFF. In DNA form, the CDR3 reads TGTGCCAGCAGCTTAGGTCTGCAGGCAACTAATGAAAAACTGTTTTTT.

The chain uses TRBV29-1 and TRBJ2-5, with D perhaps matching TRBD2 (6 bases). Looked up from germline, CDR1 is SQVTM and CDR2 is ANQGSEA. The V and J ends lost 6 bases and 0 bases respectively, with 14 bases between them. The length of the CDR3 is 14 residues. Here the CDR3 reads CSVGRDWYQETQYF. CDR3 sequence (DNA): TGCAGCGTCGGCCGGGACTGGTACCAAGAGACCCAGTACTTC.

The chain is built from TRBV28 and TRBJ1-5; TRBD1 agrees at 11 bases. V lost 8 bases to trimming and J lost 7 bases; unmatched junction nucleotides: 10. This CDR3 region has 15 residues. Germline V lookup: CDR1 MDHEN, CDR2 SYDVKM. CDR3 DNA: TGTGCCAGCCTAGGACAGGGGGCGCGTCGACAGCCCCAGCATTTT. Translating it yields CASLGQGARRQPQHF.

CDR3 sequence reads: CASSQTLGSPLHF. Here the CDR3 DNA reads TGTGCCAGCAGCCAAACCCTAGGTTCACCCCTCCACTTT. The chain recombines TRBV14 with TRBJ1-6; the D is unclear. The V gene's germline CDR1 is SGHDN and CDR2 FVKESK. The germline V and J ends were trimmed by 2 bases and 9 bases, with 8 bases remaining between them. CDR3 length equals 13 residues.

V and J are TRBV6-2 or TRBV6-3 and TRBJ2-7; no reliable D call. V gave up 4 bases and J gave up 2 bases, with 3 bases separating them. Germline assignment: CDR1 MNHEY and CDR2 SVGEGT. This CDR3 contains 11 residues. CDR3 DNA: TGTGCCAGCAGTTCCGCCTACGAGCAGTACTTC. It specifies CASSSAYEQYF.

The chain is built from TRBV6-6 and TRBJ1-2, with TRBD1 matching 12 bases. The CDR3 totals 15 residues. V was clipped by 6 bases and J by 8 bases; unmatched bases: 10. Germline values: CDR1 MNHNY, CDR2 SVGAGI (reference sequence). The CDR3 DNA is TGTGCCAGCAGACTACCGGGACAGGGGGCGGAAGGCTACACCTTC. It is translated as CASRLPGQGAEGYTF.

The chain combines TRBV11-2 with TRBJ2-1; 7 bases agree with TRBD1. Germline values: CDR1 SGHAT, CDR2 FQNNGV. V dropped 1 base and J dropped 2; count of bases not matched to a gene: 5. This CDR3 region has 16 residues. The CDR3 nucleotides read TGTGCCAGCAGCTTAGGCGAGGGGGCTACCTACAATGAGCAGTTCTTC. Its protein is CASSLGEGATYNEQFF.

The chain recombines TRBV5-1 with TRBJ1-4; D perhaps matches TRBD1 (5 bases). V was trimmed by 4 bases and J by 4 bases, leaving 14 bases between them. The germline CDR1 and CDR2 sequences are SGHRS and YFSETQ. The CDR3 is 15 amino acids. For the CDR3, the DNA is TGCGCCAGCAGCGTGGTGGCCGGGGGTAATGAAAAACTGTTTTTT. Protein product: CASSVVAGGNEKLFF.

The V call is TRBV20-1, the J call TRBJ2-7; 7 bases are a match to TRBD1. From germline, CDR1 is DFQATT and CDR2 SNEGSKA (reference sequence). V was pared by 6 bases and J by 4 bases, with 3 bases of the junction left unmatched. The CDR3 runs to 11 residues. Here the CDR3 DNA reads TGCAGTGCAACACAGGGGTACGAGCAGTACTTC. Translation: CSATQGYEQYF.

J is TRBJ1-5 and V is TRBV19; unclear D gene. The germline gives CDR1 LNHDA, CDR2 SQIVND (reference sequence). V lost 3 bases and J 5 bases, leaving 14 bases between the germline ends. The CDR3 is 15 residues long. The CDR3 DNA reads as TGTGCCAGTAGTATGGCGGACGCGGGATATCAGCCCCAGCATTTT. Its translation: CASSMADAGYQPQHF.

The chain combines TRBV6-5 with TRBJ1-4; the D is unclear. The CDR3 consists of 14 residues. V was shortened by 6 bases and J by 6 bases, with 14 bases between the two germline ends. Germline lookup yields CDR1 MNHEY and CDR2 SVGAGI. The CDR3 sequence: CASRETIIDEKLFF. The DNA of the CDR3 is TGTGCCAGCAGGGAGACGATAATAGATGAAAAACTGTTTTTT.

This chain joins TRBV5-1 and TRBJ2-7; TRBD2 agrees at 13 bases. This CDR3 has 15 residues. With 3 bases clipped from V and 2 bases from J, the junction kept 2 bases outside the gene matches. CDR1 and CDR2 (germline): SGHRS, YFSETQ. CDR3 protein: CASSSGTSGTYEQYF. CDR3 nucleotides: TGCGCCAGCAGCTCCGGGACTAGCGGGACCTACGAGCAGTACTTC.